The 16 T cell receptor beta chains below come from one sample, sequenced in a study of response to subunit inactivated influenza vaccine. TCRdb ran MiXCR on the RT-PCR reads and lists one entry per CDR3 protein. Found here are a few hundred thousand distinct CDR3 sequences, 13% to 15% of them singletons; the top ten hold roughly 10%. The sequenced sample was PBMCs from blood, obtained about 12 days after vaccination. These TCRs come from a man over 45 who received an inactivated influenza vaccine.

This clonotype appeared once. The chain combines TRBV6-5 with TRBJ1-4; the D is unclear. The germline gives CDR1 MNHEY, CDR2 SVGAGI. Trimming left V 6 bases short and J 12 bases short, with 11 bases between. This CDR3 is 11 amino acids long. The CDR3 region is CASSCCGELFF. The CDR3 region has the DNA TGTGCCAGCAGCTGTTGTGGGGAACTGTTTTTT.

This clonotype was seen more than once but under ten times. The chain has TRBV4-3 and TRBJ2-4; D assignment may be TRBD1 or TRBD2 (5 bases each). The CDR3 runs 15 residues. V was trimmed by 3 bases and J by 0 bases, leaving 9 bases between them. CDR1 is LGHNA and CDR2 is YSLEER in the germline V gene. CDR3 region: CASSHRGTAKNIQYF. CDR3 in DNA: TGCGCCAGCAGCCATCGAGGGACAGCCAAAAACATTCAGTACTTC.

This chain links TRBV18 with TRBJ2-7; possibly TRBD2 for D (5 bases). Germline loops: CDR1 KGHSH, CDR2 LQKENI. This CDR3 spans 13 amino acids. V dropped 2 bases and J dropped 3 bases, with 8 bases sitting between them. The CDR3 reads CASSPEGFYEQYF. The CDR3 coding sequence is TGTGCCAGCTCACCAGAGGGTTTCTACGAGCAGTACTTC. The full variable domain, in which reference TRBV18 and TRBJ2-7 provide the parts outside the CDR3, is NAGVMQNPRHLVRRRGQEARLRCSPMKGHSHVYWYRQLPEEGLKFMVYLQKENIIDESGMPKERFSAEFPKEGPSILRIQQVVRGDSAAYFCASSPEGFYEQYFGPGTRLTVT.

This clonotype was observed a handful of times. V is TRBV4-2 and J is TRBJ2-7; the match to TRBD2 covers 8 bases. V dropped 8 bases and J dropped 0; count of bases not matched to a gene: 12. The CDR3 has 16 amino acids. Germline V CDR1 and CDR2: LGHNA, YNFKEQ. The CDR3 DNA reads as TGTGCCAGCTCCACAATTAGCGGGAAACCCTCCTACGAGCAGTACTTC. Amino acid sequence: CASSTISGKPSYEQYF.

This clonotype appeared a few times. V is TRBV6-5 and J is TRBJ1-5; no clear D. Trimming took 3 bases from V and 3 from J, leaving 15 bases between them. Germline V lookup: CDR1 MNHEY, CDR2 SVGAGI. This CDR3 has 16 amino acids. The CDR3 reads CASSYSLPRLNQPQHF. CDR3 sequence (DNA): TGTGCCAGCAGTTATTCCCTGCCTCGACTCAATCAGCCCCAGCATTTT.

This clonotype was seen a handful of times. The CDR3 sequence is CASSFNGNTGELFF. The CDR3 DNA is TGCGCCAGCAGCTTTAACGGAAACACCGGGGAGCTGTTTTTT. The chain links TRBV5-1 to TRBJ2-2; D unclear. The CDR3 sequence is 14 residues long. V was trimmed by 2 bases and J by 2 bases, leaving 7 bases between them. Germline V gene lookup returns CDR1 SGHRS and CDR2 YFSETQ. Complete variable domain (other parts from reference TRBV5-1 and TRBJ2-2): KAGVTQTPRYLIKTRGQQVTLSCSPISGHRSVSWYQQTPGQGLQFLFEYFSETQRNKGNFPGRFSGRQFSNSRSEMNVSTLELGDSALYLCASSFNGNTGELFFGEGSRLTVL.

This clonotype has only a few counts. The chain links TRBV4-3 to TRBJ2-4, with TRBD2 as a possible D gene (5 bases). V shed 1 base and J shed 1 base, with 5 bases lying between them. The CDR3 totals 14 residues. Germline lookup yields CDR1 LGHNA and CDR2 YSLEER. CDR3 DNA sequence: TGCGCCAGCAGCCAAGCGGGGGCCAAAAACATTCAGTACTTC. This codes for CASSQAGAKNIQYF.

The chain recombines TRBV24-1 with TRBJ2-3; 10 bases fit TRBD2. This CDR3 comprises 13 residues. The V and J ends lost 9 bases and 1 base, in that order; junction bases with no gene match: 0. Germline loops: CDR1 KGHDR, CDR2 SFDVKD. The CDR3 DNA reads as TGTGCCACCGGGACTAGCGGCACAGATACGCAGTATTTT. This encodes CATGTSGTDTQYF.

The chain joins TRBV2 to TRBJ2-5, with D possibly being TRBD1 or TRBD2 (5 bases each). This CDR3 is built from 12 residues. V was shortened by 4 bases and J by 8 bases, with 11 bases between the two germline ends. Germline V gives CDR1 SNHLY, CDR2 FYNNEI. The CDR3 reads CASSVGDRTQYF. The CDR3 coding sequence is TGTGCCAGCAGTGTTGGGGACCGAACCCAGTACTTC.

This clonotype was seen at least ten times. The gene calls are TRBV15 and TRBJ2-5; 7 nucleotides line up with TRBD2. Germline assignment: CDR1 LNHNV and CDR2 YYDKDF (reference sequence). This CDR3 is 15 amino acids long. With V trimmed by 6 bases and J by 1 base, 8 bases remained unmatched. The CDR3 nucleotides read TGTGCCACCAGGGACCGCGGACTAGGCCAAGAGACCCAGTACTTC. Its protein is CATRDRGLGQETQYF.

The chain carries TRBV20-1 and TRBJ1-5; D remains ambiguous. Germline CDR1 DFQATT, CDR2 SNEGSKA (reference sequence). The V end was cut by 2 bases, the J end by 3 bases, with 17 bases between. This CDR3 spans 16 amino acids. DNA for the CDR3: TGCAGTGCTAGATCTCTACTTGACGGAGACAATCAGCCCCAGCATTTT. This encodes CSARSLLDGDNQPQHF.

The gene calls are TRBV12-3 or TRBV12-4 and TRBJ2-7, with D possibly matching TRBD2 (5 bases). The V and J ends lost 2 bases and 1 base respectively, with 6 bases between them. There are 13 residues in the CDR3. CDR3 residues: CASSLQRSYEQYF. The CDR3 DNA reads as TGTGCCAGCAGTTTACAGCGGTCCTACGAGCAGTACTTC.

This clonotype has only a few counts. The V and J genes are TRBV28 and TRBJ2-3; possible D gene TRBD1, 5 bases. The CDR3 runs 16 residues. Trimming removed 2 bases at V and 6 bases at J, with 18 bases between. Germline V lookup: CDR1 MDHEN, CDR2 SYDVKM. Here the CDR3 reads CASSLGYFPHRDTQYF. The CDR3, as DNA: TGTGCCAGCAGTTTAGGATACTTTCCTCACAGGGATACGCAGTATTTT.

The chain links TRBV6-1 to TRBJ2-7, with 8 bases that match TRBD1. This CDR3 region has 14 residues. The V segment lost 4 bases and the J segment 2 bases; nucleotides outside the gene matches: 4. Germline loops: CDR1 MNHNS, CDR2 SASEGT. The CDR3 bases are TGTGCCAGCAGTGGCGGGACAGGTACCTACGAGCAGTACTTC. Its protein product is CASSGGTGTYEQYF.

The V gene is TRBV29-1, the J gene TRBJ2-2, with 7 nucleotides matching TRBD1. Unmatched junction bases numbered 14, after V lost 7 bases and J lost 0 bases. Looked up from germline, CDR1 is SQVTM and CDR2 is ANQGSEA. CDR3 length: 17 residues. The CDR3 reads CSAEWRQGVANTGELFF. The CDR3 DNA reads as TGCAGCGCCGAGTGGAGACAGGGAGTAGCGAACACCGGGGAGCTGTTTTTT.

The V and J genes are TRBV3-1 and TRBJ2-5; TRBD2 agrees at 10 bases. Germline V gives CDR1 LGHDT, CDR2 YNNKEL (reference sequence). This CDR3 is built from 15 residues. J lost 5 bases, V lost 3 bases, and 6 bases had no gene match. CDR3 sequence (DNA): TGTGCCAGCAGCCACGCTAGCGGGAGAATGGAGACCCAGTACTTC. As protein: CASSHASGRMETQYF.